The source of this T cell receptor beta chain is a study of siplizumab effects on memory and regulatory T cells. The table came from immunoSEQ multiplex PCR; TCRdb's copy has only in-frame clones and leaves some out. Among some 100,000 clones listed, approximately 94% were seen once. Study findings and constraints: Naive-or-memory phenotypes were unassignable for roughly 75-97% of proliferating CD4+ or CD8+ clones.

A note on this clone: Its specificity is not known.

This TCR was recovered from a human donor in good health. The sample was Tregs sorted from blood.

The CDR3 nucleotides read TGTGCCAGCAGCCCCGACTGGGGATACTTCGCCTACAATGAGCAGTTCTTC. Translated: CASSPDWGYFAYNEQFF. The chain carries TRBV7-9 and TRBJ2-1; D is uncertain. This CDR3 contains 17 residues. The V and J ends lost 5 bases and 2 bases respectively, with 19 bases between them. CDR1 is SEHNR and CDR2 is FQNEAQ in the germline V gene (reference sequence).